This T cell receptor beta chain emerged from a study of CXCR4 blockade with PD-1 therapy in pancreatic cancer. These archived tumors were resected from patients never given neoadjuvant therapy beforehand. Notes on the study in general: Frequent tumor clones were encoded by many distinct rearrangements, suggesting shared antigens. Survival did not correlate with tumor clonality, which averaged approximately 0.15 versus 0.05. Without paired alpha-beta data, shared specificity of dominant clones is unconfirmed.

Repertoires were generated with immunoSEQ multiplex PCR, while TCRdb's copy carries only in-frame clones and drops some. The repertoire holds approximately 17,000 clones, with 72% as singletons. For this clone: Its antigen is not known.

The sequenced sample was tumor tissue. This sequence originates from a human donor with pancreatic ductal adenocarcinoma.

CDR3 protein: CAYGGGNQETQYF. CDR3 coding DNA: TGTGCCTACGGAGGGGGGAATCAAGAGACCCAGTACTTC. The chain links TRBV25-1 to TRBJ2-5, with D perhaps TRBD1 or TRBD2 (6 bases each). This CDR3 is 13 amino acids long. V dropped 11 bases and J dropped 2 bases, with 15 bases sitting between them. Germline V gene data show CDR1 as MGHDK and CDR2 as SYGVNS.